These 30 T cell receptor beta chains came from one sample sequenced in a study of neurological immune-mediated disorders. MiXCR, run by TCRdb on the 5' RACE reads, gives a single entry per CDR3 protein. The sample has some 66,000 distinct CDR3 sequences, under 5% seen once. Sequencing input: PBMCs. Receptors were obtained from a man aged 25 to 40 with multiple sclerosis.

Concerning this clonotype itself: This may be a read error: a much more frequent sequence differs by one nucleotide. This chain connects TRBV20-1 to TRBJ1-1; D gene uncertain. CDR1 and CDR2 from the germline V gene are DFQATT and SNEGSKA (reference sequence). This CDR3 contains 11 residues. The CDR3 nucleotides read TGCAGAGCGGAAGCAAACACTGAAGCTTTCTTT. Protein sequence: CRAEANTEAFF.

The sample holds many counts of this clonotype. The chain is built from TRBV6-1 and TRBJ1-1, with D unresolved. Germline V lookup: CDR1 MNHNS, CDR2 SASEGT. The V end lost 5 bases, the J end lost 6 bases, and 13 bases lay between the germline ends. This CDR3 spans 13 amino acids. The CDR3 spells CASSWSAPAEAFF. The CDR3 nucleotides read TGTGCCAGCAGTTGGTCGGCCCCAGCTGAAGCTTTCTTT.

This clonotype was seen repeatedly, ten times or more. This chain joins TRBV5-1 and TRBJ2-3; D unresolved. The V gene lost 4 bases and the J gene lost 1 base, with 13 bases spanning the gap. The CDR3 loop spans 15 amino acids. CDR1 SGHRS and CDR2 YFSETQ come from the germline V gene. The CDR3, as DNA: TGCGCCAGCAGCCATCAGGCCCCCGGCACAGATACGCAGTATTTT. Amino acids: CASSHQAPGTDTQYF. Full variable domain (rest looked up from reference TRBV5-1 and TRBJ2-3): KAGVTQTPRYLIKTRGQQVTLSCSPISGHRSVSWYQQTPGQGLQFLFEYFSETQRNKGNFPGRFSGRQFSNSRSEMNVSTLELGDSALYLCASSHQAPGTDTQYFGPGTRLTVL.

This clonotype was recorded many times. The chain links TRBV6-2 or TRBV6-3 to TRBJ2-5; tentative D call: TRBD2 (6 bases). The CDR3 spans 14 residues. The germline V gene has CDR1 MNHEY and CDR2 SVGEGT. Trimming removed 2 bases at V and 3 bases at J, with 10 bases between. The CDR3 sequence: CASSYGGGEETQYF. CDR3 nucleotides: TGTGCCAGCAGTTACGGAGGCGGGGAAGAGACCCAGTACTTC.

This clonotype was recorded many times. This chain connects TRBV10-3 to TRBJ1-2; no reliable D call. CDR3 length: 13 residues. Germline V gene sequence: CDR1 ENHRY, CDR2 SYGVKD. V was trimmed by 2 bases and J by 4 bases, leaving 8 bases between them. DNA for the CDR3: TGTGCCATCAGTGAGACCTGGACCTATGGCTACACCTTC. Amino acids: CAISETWTYGYTF.

V usage is TRBV25-1 and J usage is TRBJ1-6; no clear D gene. Germline values: CDR1 MGHDK, CDR2 SYGVNS. The CDR3 contains 14 residues. V shed 8 bases and J shed 7 bases, with 15 bases lying between them. CDR3 sequence reads: CASSGPERNSPLHF. CDR3 nucleotide sequence: TGTGCCAGCTCGGGTCCTGAAAGGAATTCACCCCTCCACTTT.

At least ten counts were recorded for this clonotype. The CDR3 DNA is TGTGCCAGCAGTTACTTACCCTCGCTGGGCTACAATGAGCAGTTCTTC. This translates into CASSYLPSLGYNEQFF. This chain links TRBV6-5 with TRBJ2-1; unclear D gene. CDR1 and CDR2 (germline): MNHEY, SVGAGI. There are 16 residues in the CDR3. Trimming removed 1 base from V and 3 bases from J, with 13 bases in between.

In its sample, this clonotype was seen once. A much larger clone sits a single nucleotide away, making a read error possible. The chain combines TRBV20-1 with TRBJ2-1; D uncertain. Germline values: CDR1 DFQATT, CDR2 SNEGSKA (reference sequence). The V end was cut by 4 bases, the J end by 0 bases, with 7 bases between. The CDR3 is 13 amino acids. The CDR3 region has the DNA TGCAGTGCTACTTGGGGCTCCTACAATGAGCAGTTCTTC. The encoded protein is CSATWGSYNEQFF.

This clonotype was observed many times. This chain joins TRBV4-2 and TRBJ2-2; a weak D match, TRBD2 (6 bases). CDR1 LGHNA and CDR2 YNFKEQ come from the germline V gene. The CDR3 totals 15 residues. V was pared by 0 bases and J by 5 bases, with 10 bases between. CDR3 protein: CASSQDFLATGELFF. The CDR3 DNA reads TGTGCCAGCAGCCAAGACTTCCTAGCGACCGGGGAGCTGTTTTTT.

This clonotype was seen repeatedly, ten times or more. The chain uses TRBV5-1 and TRBJ2-5, with 10 bases lining up with TRBD2. Losses at the gene ends were 3 bases for V and 4 bases for J; bases not matched to a gene: 12. This CDR3 is built from 17 residues. Germline V gene data show CDR1 as SGHRS and CDR2 as YFSETQ. CDR3 DNA: TGCGCCAGCAGCTACCCCCGTAGCGGGGGGATTTCAGAGACCCAGTACTTC. Amino acid sequence: CASSYPRSGGISETQYF.

This clonotype was seen more than once but under ten times. V is TRBV5-1 and J is TRBJ2-1; 8 bases match TRBD1. The CDR3 runs 14 residues. Per germline, CDR1 SGHRS and CDR2 YFSETQ. J was trimmed by 5 bases and V by 2 bases; bases with no gene match: 3. CDR3: CASSFMTGDNEQFF. For the CDR3, the DNA is TGCGCCAGCAGCTTTATGACAGGGGACAATGAGCAGTTCTTC.

In DNA, the CDR3 is TGTGCCAGCAGCGCACAATGGGGGGGCACTGAAGCTTTCTTT. Translated: CASSAQWGGTEAFF. This sequence joins TRBV9 and TRBJ1-1, with D possibly TRBD1 on 5 matching bases. The length of the CDR3 is 14 residues. From germline, CDR1 is SGDLS and CDR2 YYNGEE. Trimming cost V 3 bases and J 4 bases, with 13 bases left between them.

The table lists this clonotype with a few counts. V and J are TRBV7-2 and TRBJ1-2; D gene unclear. V was shortened by 5 bases and J by 8 bases, with 15 bases between the two germline ends. Looked up from germline, CDR1 is SGHTA and CDR2 is FQGNSA. This CDR3 spans 13 amino acids. CDR3 coding DNA: TGTGCCAGCAGCCGACGGGTACCTACGGGCTACACCTTC. Translating it yields CASSRRVPTGYTF.

This chain links TRBV12-3 or TRBV12-4 with TRBJ1-4; TRBD1 matches 9 bases. Unmatched junction bases numbered 4, after V lost 3 bases and J lost 11 bases. CDR3 length equals 13 residues. CDR3 sequence: CASSFLDRGKLFF. The CDR3 coding sequence is TGTGCCAGCAGTTTCCTCGACAGGGGGAAACTGTTTTTT.

This clonotype was picked up many times. The chain recombines TRBV12-3 or TRBV12-4 with TRBJ1-1, with D uncertain. V was clipped by 8 bases and J by 2 bases, with 15 bases between them. The CDR3 sequence is 14 residues long. The CDR3 DNA sequence: TGTGCCAGCGGAACCCCCCGGGCAAACACTGAAGCTTTCTTT. It yields the protein CASGTPRANTEAFF.

This clonotype has ten or more counts. This rearrangement joins TRBV7-9 to TRBJ2-5; 9 nucleotides agree with TRBD1. The CDR3 has 16 residues. V dropped 2 bases and J dropped 0; count of bases not matched to a gene: 4. Germline V gives CDR1 SEHNR, CDR2 FQNEAQ (reference sequence). CDR3 protein: CASSLRTGEYQETQYF. The CDR3 bases are TGTGCCAGCAGCTTAAGGACAGGGGAGTACCAAGAGACCCAGTACTTC.

This clonotype was observed many times. The chain couples TRBV5-4 to TRBJ2-3; 7 bases align to TRBD1. The CDR3 sequence is 16 residues long. CDR1 is SGHNT, CDR2 YYREEE, per germline (reference sequence). With V trimmed by 2 bases and J by 2 bases, 8 bases remained unmatched. The CDR3 region is CASSLETGYDTDTQYF. CDR3 DNA: TGTGCCAGCAGCTTAGAGACAGGGTATGACACAGATACGCAGTATTTT.

This clonotype was counted only a few times. J is TRBJ1-1 and V is TRBV6-5, with a tentative D call TRBD1 (6 bases). Between the trimmed V and J ends, which lost 6 bases and 1 base, there was a span of 15 bases. The CDR3 length is 15 residues. Germline V gene data show CDR1 as MNHEY and CDR2 as SVGAGI. In DNA, the CDR3 is TGTGCCAGCAGACCCTCCCACAGGGCGAACACTGAAGCTTTCTTT. Its protein is CASRPSHRANTEAFF.

This clonotype was picked up many times. This chain connects TRBV7-9 to TRBJ1-2; D is undetermined. Germline V gene lookup returns CDR1 SEHNR and CDR2 FQNEAQ (reference sequence). V was trimmed by 5 bases and J by 5 bases, leaving 12 bases between them. The CDR3 loop spans 13 amino acids. CDR3 sequence: CASSPEMTYGYTF. The CDR3 DNA is TGTGCCAGCAGCCCTGAGATGACTTATGGCTACACCTTC. The complete variable domain, with remaining parts taken from reference TRBV7-9 and TRBJ1-2, reads DTGVSQNPRHKITKRGQNVTFRCDPISEHNRLYWYRQTLGQGPEFLTYFQNEAQLEKSRLLSDRFSAERPKGSFSTLEIQRTEQGDSAMYLCASSPEMTYGYTFGSGTRLTVV.

This clonotype was seen repeatedly, ten times or more. The V call is TRBV5-5, the J call TRBJ2-2; the D is unclear. This CDR3 is built from 12 residues. Per germline, CDR1 SGHKS and CDR2 YYEKEE (reference sequence). V lost 0 bases and J 7 bases, leaving 4 bases between the germline ends. The CDR3 DNA follows: TGTGCCAGCAGCTTGGGGGTCGGGGAGCTGTTTTTT. Translating gives CASSLGVGELFF.

Points on this clonotype: This may be a read error: a much more frequent sequence differs by one nucleotide. CDR3 sequence reads: CASSFTYHTEAFF. The CDR3 region has the DNA TGCGCCAGCAGCTTTACATACCACACTGAAGCTTTCTTT. This chain uses TRBV4-1 with TRBJ1-1; no clear D. V was pared by 5 bases and J by 3 bases, with 10 bases between. The CDR3 has 13 residues. CDR1 is MGHRA, CDR2 YSYEKL, per germline.

This clonotype was detected many times. The rearrangement uses TRBV20-1 and TRBJ2-1; 13 nucleotides line up with TRBD2. Trimming cost V 5 bases and J 9 bases; bases outside gene matches: 7. The CDR3 loop spans 14 amino acids. Germline lookup yields CDR1 DFQATT and CDR2 SNEGSKA (reference sequence). The CDR3: CSAPTSGGAGEQFF. In DNA form, the CDR3 reads TGCAGTGCTCCTACTAGCGGGGGGGCTGGTGAGCAGTTCTTC.

This clonotype was detected ten times or more. The chain uses TRBV4-1 and TRBJ1-5; possible D gene TRBD1, 5 bases. This CDR3 region has 16 residues. The V gene's germline CDR1 is MGHRA and CDR2 YSYEKL. V was clipped by 3 bases and J by 3 bases, with 15 bases between them. The CDR3 reads CASSHVGQGLNQPQHF. The DNA for the CDR3 is TGCGCCAGCAGCCATGTCGGTCAGGGCCTCAATCAGCCCCAGCATTTT.

This clonotype was counted many times. The V gene is TRBV12-3 or TRBV12-4, the J gene TRBJ2-2, with D hard to call. This CDR3 contains 11 residues. The V and J ends lost 8 bases and 6 bases respectively, with 7 bases between them. The CDR3 sequence: CASVLAGELFF. Written as DNA, the CDR3 is TGTGCCAGCGTTCTCGCCGGGGAGCTGTTTTTT.

This clonotype has at least ten counts. This chain uses TRBV12-3 or TRBV12-4 with TRBJ1-2; D remains ambiguous. The CDR3 covers 14 residues. The ends were cut back, 3 bases at V and 0 bases at J, with 8 bases in the middle. This CDR3 is CASSFTEANYGYTF. In nucleotides, the CDR3 is TGTGCCAGCAGTTTTACAGAAGCTAACTATGGCTACACCTTC.

This clonotype has at least ten counts. This chain's CDR3 is CASSEGLGRSYGYTF. The DNA for the CDR3 is TGCGCCAGCAGTGAGGGCCTAGGCAGGAGTTATGGCTACACCTTC. The gene calls are TRBV10-2 and TRBJ1-2, with D hard to call. CDR1 WSHSY and CDR2 SAAADI come from the germline V gene. V was pared by 2 bases and J by 5 bases, with 15 bases between. The CDR3 is 15 amino acids.

This clonotype has at least ten counts. The chain joins TRBV29-1 to TRBJ1-1; possible D gene TRBD1, 6 bases. V was trimmed by 6 bases and J by 3 bases, leaving 11 bases between them. The CDR3 is 12 amino acids. Germline V gene lookup returns CDR1 SQVTM and CDR2 ANQGSEA. The CDR3 reads CSVSGVDTEAFF. The CDR3 nucleotides are TGCAGCGTCTCAGGGGTGGACACTGAAGCTTTCTTT.

This clonotype was seen ten or more times. V and J are TRBV9 and TRBJ2-1, with 7 bases fitting TRBD1. The ends lost 6 bases at V and 4 bases at J; junction bases unmatched: 4. There are 13 residues in the CDR3. Germline assignment: CDR1 SGDLS and CDR2 YYNGEE. This chain's CDR3 is CASTGTVYNEQFF. The CDR3 region has the DNA TGTGCCAGCACCGGGACAGTGTACAATGAGCAGTTCTTC.

In its sample, this clonotype was seen many times. The V call is TRBV6-1, the J call TRBJ2-3, with TRBD1 as a possible D gene (6 bases). The CDR3 covers 12 residues. Germline-derived CDR1 and CDR2 are MNHNS and SASEGT. V lost 5 bases and J lost 13, with 16 bases in between. The CDR3 reads CASSIDTGQKYF. The CDR3 region has the DNA TGTGCCAGCAGTATTGACACCGGACAGAAGTATTTT.

About this clonotype: The junction differs from germline at one of its ends, possibly a read error. The rearrangement joins TRBV29-1 to TRBJ1-5, with a weak D call TRBD1 (5 bases). The CDR3 extends over 16 amino acids. Germline loops: CDR1 SQVTM, CDR2 ANQGSEA. CDR3 nucleotide sequence: TGCAGCGTTGAACCCCACCGGGACGCACTCAATCAGCCCCAGAATTTT. This codes for CSVEPHRDALNQPQNF.